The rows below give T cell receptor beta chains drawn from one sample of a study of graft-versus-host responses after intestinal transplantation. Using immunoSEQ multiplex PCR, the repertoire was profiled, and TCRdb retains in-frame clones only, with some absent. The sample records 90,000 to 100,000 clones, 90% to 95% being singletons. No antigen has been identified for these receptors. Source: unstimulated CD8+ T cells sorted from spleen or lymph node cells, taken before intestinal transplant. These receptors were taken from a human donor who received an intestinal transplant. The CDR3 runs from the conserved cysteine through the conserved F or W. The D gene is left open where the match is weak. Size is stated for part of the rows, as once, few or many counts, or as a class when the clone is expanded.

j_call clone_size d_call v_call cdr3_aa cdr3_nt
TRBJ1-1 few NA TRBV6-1 CASSGTTGRGDWNTEAFF TGTGCCAGCAGTGGTACTACGGGGAGGGGGGATTGGAACACTGAAGCTTTCTTT
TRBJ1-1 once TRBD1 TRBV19 CASRGDREGITEAFF TGTGCCAGTAGAGGAGACAGGGAAGGGATCACTGAAGCTTTCTTT
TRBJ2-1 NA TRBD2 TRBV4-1 CASSHREGRGGGNEQFF TGCGCCAGCAGCCATCGGGAAGGGCGGGGGGGCGGGAATGAGCAGTTCTTC
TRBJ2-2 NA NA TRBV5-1 CASVIGGMDTGELFF TGCGCCAGCGTTATCGGCGGGATGGACACCGGGGAGCTGTTTTTT
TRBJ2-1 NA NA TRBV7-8 CASSLVGSYNEQFF TGTGCCAGCAGCTTAGTCGGCTCCTACAATGAGCAGTTCTTC
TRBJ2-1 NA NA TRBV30 CAWVVSSYNEQFF TGTGCCTGGGTCGTCAGCTCCTACAATGAGCAGTTCTTC
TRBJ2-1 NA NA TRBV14 CASSQDRGLYNEQFF TGTGCCAGCAGCCAAGATAGGGGACTCTACAATGAGCAGTTCTTC
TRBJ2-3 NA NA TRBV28 CASSLRTTPGADTQYF TGTGCCAGCAGTCTACGGACCACCCCAGGGGCAGATACGCAGTATTTT
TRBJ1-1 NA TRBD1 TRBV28 CASSLYSTGAEGAFF TGTGCCAGCAGTTTATATTCGACAGGGGCTGAGGGGGCTTTCTTT
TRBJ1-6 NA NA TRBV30 CAWSRKEGLSSYNSPLHF TGTGCCTGGAGTCGAAAGGAGGGGCTGAGCTCCTATAATTCACCCCTCCACTTT
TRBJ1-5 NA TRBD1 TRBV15 CATSRGQGNNQPQHF TGTGCCACCAGCAGGGGACAGGGGAACAATCAGCCCCAGCATTTT
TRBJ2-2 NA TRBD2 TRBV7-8 CASSPGGGEETGELFF TGTGCCAGCAGCCCGGGGGGAGGGGAGGAGACCGGGGAGCTGTTTTTT
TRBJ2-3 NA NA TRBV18 CASSFSDTQYF TGTGCCAGCTCATTCTCGGATACGCAGTATTTT
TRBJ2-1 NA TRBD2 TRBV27 CASSNGVSGVYNEQFF TGTGCCAGCAGTAATGGGGTAAGCGGGGTATACAATGAGCAGTTCTTC